A selection of T cell receptor beta chains follows, all from one sample in a study of T cell repertoires in cytomegalovirus infection. TCRdb reprocessed the reads with MiXCR, giving one entry per CDR3 protein. The data show a few hundred thousand distinct CDR3 sequences, roughly 13% seen once. The sample was PBMCs. The source is a human donor in good health (CMV status not recorded). Some clones in this sample may be carry-over from other donors' samples. Each CDR3 is given with its conserved first and last residue. Fields, in order: J gene, D gene, V gene, clone size, CDR3 DNA, CDR3 protein. D genes are given only for firm matches. Clone size appears in some rows only: once, few, many, or a class for an expanded clone.

j_gene: TRBJ2-7
d_gene: -
v_gene: TRBV14
abundance: few
CDR3nt: TGTGCCAGCAGCCAAGATCTCAGTCGGGAGCAGTACTTC
CDR3aa: CASSQDLSREQYF

j_gene: TRBJ2-3
d_gene: TRBD2
v_gene: TRBV5-4
abundance: many
CDR3nt: TGTGCCAGCAGCGTCGGACTAGCGGCGACAGATACGCAGTATTTT
CDR3aa: CASSVGLAATDTQYF

j_gene: TRBJ2-7
d_gene: TRBD1
v_gene: TRBV5-1
abundance: many
CDR3nt: TGCGCCAGCAGCTTGGAGGACAGGTCCTACGAGCAGTACTTC
CDR3aa: CASSLEDRSYEQYF

j_gene: TRBJ2-2
d_gene: -
v_gene: TRBV2
abundance: -
CDR3nt: TGTGCCAGCAGACCTAGGACGGGGAACACCGGGGAGCTGTTTTTT
CDR3aa: CASRPRTGNTGELFF

j_gene: TRBJ2-2
d_gene: TRBD1
v_gene: TRBV6-2/TRBV6-3
abundance: -
CDR3nt: TGTGCCAGCAGCGCGAGGGGGCACAACACCGGGGAGCTGTTTTTT
CDR3aa: CASSARGHNTGELFF

j_gene: TRBJ2-5
d_gene: -
v_gene: TRBV15
abundance: few
CDR3nt: TGTGCCACCAGCCTGGGGCTAGGGAAGAGTCAAGAGACCCAGTACTTC
CDR3aa: CATSLGLGKSQETQYF

j_gene: TRBJ1-5
d_gene: TRBD1
v_gene: TRBV7-2
abundance: many
CDR3nt: TGTGCCAGCAGCTTAAGCACAGGGGGATTGCAGCCCCAGCATTTT
CDR3aa: CASSLSTGGLQPQHF

j_gene: TRBJ2-1
d_gene: -
v_gene: TRBV19
abundance: -
CDR3nt: TGTGCCAGTAGGTTAGGGCAAGGGGAGCAGTTCTTC
CDR3aa: CASRLGQGEQFF

j_gene: TRBJ2-3
d_gene: -
v_gene: TRBV20-1
abundance: -
CDR3nt: TGCAGTGATCGGCGGGGCGGCGGCACAGATACGCAGTATTTT
CDR3aa: CSDRRGGGTDTQYF

j_gene: TRBJ1-1
d_gene: TRBD1
v_gene: TRBV29-1
abundance: -
CDR3nt: TGCAGCGTTGAGGGGTATCGGGGACAGGGAGAAGCTTTCTTT
CDR3aa: CSVEGYRGQGEAFF

j_gene: TRBJ2-7
d_gene: TRBD2
v_gene: TRBV5-5
abundance: -
CDR3nt: TGTGCCAGCAGCGTAGCGGGGGGGAAGTACGAGCAGTACTTC
CDR3aa: CASSVAGGKYEQYF

j_gene: TRBJ1-5
d_gene: TRBD1
v_gene: TRBV4-2
abundance: -
CDR3nt: TGTGCCAGCAGCCAACTTTCGGGGACAGGGACTATCAATCAGCCCCAGCATTTT
CDR3aa: CASSQLSGTGTINQPQHF

j_gene: TRBJ1-1
d_gene: -
v_gene: TRBV19
abundance: -
CDR3nt: TGTGCCAGTAGTATAGACGCCACAGGGAGAGGGACTGAAGCTTTCTTT
CDR3aa: CASSIDATGRGTEAFF

j_gene: TRBJ2-5
d_gene: TRBD2
v_gene: TRBV20-1
abundance: many
CDR3nt: TGCAGTGCACATAGCCCCTCCGGGACTAGCGGGCCCCAAGAGACCCAGTACTTC
CDR3aa: CSAHSPSGTSGPQETQYF

j_gene: TRBJ1-1
d_gene: TRBD1
v_gene: TRBV6-6
abundance: few
CDR3nt: TGTGCCAGCACAAGACAGGGGGAAGCTTTCTTT
CDR3aa: CASTRQGEAFF

j_gene: TRBJ2-7
d_gene: -
v_gene: TRBV14
abundance: few
CDR3nt: TGTGCCAGCAGCCAAGATCCAACTACCCACGAGCAGTACTTC
CDR3aa: CASSQDPTTHEQYF

j_gene: TRBJ1-2
d_gene: TRBD1
v_gene: TRBV7-9
abundance: -
CDR3nt: TGTGCCAGCAGTTTGACAGGGGGAATGGATGGCTACACCTTC
CDR3aa: CASSLTGGMDGYTF

j_gene: TRBJ1-1
d_gene: -
v_gene: TRBV7-2
abundance: many
CDR3nt: TGTGCCAGCAGCTTTGTCAGGGAGGGAGAAGCTTTCTTT
CDR3aa: CASSFVREGEAFF

j_gene: TRBJ1-1
d_gene: -
v_gene: TRBV14
abundance: once
CDR3nt: TGTGCCAGCAGCCAAGACAGGATTTTCAACACTGAAGCTTTCTTT
CDR3aa: CASSQDRIFNTEAFF

j_gene: TRBJ1-1
d_gene: -
v_gene: TRBV24-1
abundance: many
CDR3nt: TGTGCCACCAGTGATCCGATAACAGAAAACACTGAAGCTTTCTTT
CDR3aa: CATSDPITENTEAFF

j_gene: TRBJ2-5
d_gene: TRBD2
v_gene: TRBV20-1
abundance: many
CDR3nt: TGCAGTGCTAGAGCCCCGTCGGCTAGCGGGGGGACCCAGTACTTC
CDR3aa: CSARAPSASGGTQYF

j_gene: TRBJ1-5
d_gene: -
v_gene: TRBV7-9
abundance: few
CDR3nt: TGTGCCAGCAGCTCCTCTTGGCGGTTGGAGCCCCAGCATTTT
CDR3aa: CASSSSWRLEPQHF

j_gene: TRBJ2-1
d_gene: TRBD2
v_gene: TRBV7-9
abundance: few
CDR3nt: TGTGCCAGCAGCTTAGGAGCGGGAGCGAGAAATGAGCAGTTCTTC
CDR3aa: CASSLGAGARNEQFF

j_gene: TRBJ2-1
d_gene: TRBD1
v_gene: TRBV5-6
abundance: many
CDR3nt: TGTGCCAGCGCCCCTGAGGGACAGAGCTCCTACAATGAGCAGTTCTTC
CDR3aa: CASAPEGQSSYNEQFF

j_gene: TRBJ2-3
d_gene: -
v_gene: TRBV6-1
abundance: -
CDR3nt: TGTGCCAGCAGTGAAAACGGGGCTCGCACAGATACGCAGTATTTT
CDR3aa: CASSENGARTDTQYF

j_gene: TRBJ2-3
d_gene: -
v_gene: TRBV7-2
abundance: many
CDR3nt: TGTGCCAGCAGCGATCAGGGCCCAGATACGCAGTATTTT
CDR3aa: CASSDQGPDTQYF

j_gene: TRBJ2-4
d_gene: -
v_gene: TRBV2
abundance: few
CDR3nt: TGTGCGACCAGGCAGGAGATACAACTAGCCAAAAACATTCAGTACTTC
CDR3aa: CATRQEIQLAKNIQYF

j_gene: TRBJ2-2
d_gene: -
v_gene: TRBV13
abundance: -
CDR3nt: TGTGCCAGCAGCTTAGGCCCAGAGGGTGCCGGGGAGCTGTTTTTT
CDR3aa: CASSLGPEGAGELFF

j_gene: TRBJ1-1
d_gene: -
v_gene: TRBV4-1
abundance: few
CDR3nt: TGCGCCAGCAGCCGCGACCGGGCCCTAGGGGACACTGAAGCTTTCTTT
CDR3aa: CASSRDRALGDTEAFF

j_gene: TRBJ2-7
d_gene: -
v_gene: TRBV28
abundance: many
CDR3nt: TGTGCCAGCAGTTTCGGCGGTTTCTCCTACGAGCAGTACTTC
CDR3aa: CASSFGGFSYEQYF

j_gene: TRBJ2-3
d_gene: TRBD1
v_gene: TRBV6-1
abundance: many
CDR3nt: TGTGCCAGCAGTCGACAGGGGGTAACAGATACGCAGTATTTT
CDR3aa: CASSRQGVTDTQYF

j_gene: TRBJ2-1
d_gene: -
v_gene: TRBV6-5
abundance: -
CDR3nt: TGTGCCAGCAGGGCCCCAGGCAATGAGCAGTTCTTC
CDR3aa: CASRAPGNEQFF

j_gene: TRBJ2-5
d_gene: -
v_gene: TRBV7-2
abundance: many
CDR3nt: TGTGCCAGCAGCCCCCGGCGGAGGGGCGCGCGAGAGACCCAGTACTTC
CDR3aa: CASSPRRRGARETQYF

j_gene: TRBJ2-2
d_gene: TRBD2
v_gene: TRBV4-2
abundance: few
CDR3nt: TGTGCCAGCAGACTAGAGGCGGGACTAGCGAACACCGGGGAGCTGTTTTTT
CDR3aa: CASRLEAGLANTGELFF

j_gene: TRBJ2-5
d_gene: -
v_gene: TRBV2
abundance: many
CDR3nt: TGTGCCAGCATGGGCGGACCCTCGGAGACCCAGTACTTC
CDR3aa: CASMGGPSETQYF

j_gene: TRBJ1-5
d_gene: -
v_gene: TRBV7-8
abundance: many
CDR3nt: TGTGCCAGCAGCTTAAGCGGTATTCTTACCATGGGCAATCAGCCCCAGCATTTT
CDR3aa: CASSLSGILTMGNQPQHF

j_gene: TRBJ2-1
d_gene: -
v_gene: TRBV9
abundance: few
CDR3nt: TGTGCCAGCAGCGCGTTAGGGGGGGGGAATGAGCAGTTCTTC
CDR3aa: CASSALGGGNEQFF

j_gene: TRBJ2-2
d_gene: -
v_gene: TRBV3-1
abundance: -
CDR3nt: TGTGCCAGCAGCCAAGGGGCCGGGCTGAACACCGGGGAGCTGTTTTTT
CDR3aa: CASSQGAGLNTGELFF

j_gene: TRBJ2-5
d_gene: -
v_gene: TRBV20-1
abundance: few
CDR3nt: TGCAGTGCAGCGGGTTCGAGAGAGACCCAGTACTTC
CDR3aa: CSAAGSRETQYF

j_gene: TRBJ2-7
d_gene: -
v_gene: TRBV7-2
abundance: many
CDR3nt: TGTGCCAGCAGCGAAGGACGTCTTTACGAGCAGTACTTC
CDR3aa: CASSEGRLYEQYF

j_gene: TRBJ2-7
d_gene: TRBD2
v_gene: TRBV11-3
abundance: few
CDR3nt: TGTGCCAGCTTTTTTCGTGCTAGCGGGGGTTACGAGCAGTACTTC
CDR3aa: CASFFRASGGYEQYF

j_gene: TRBJ1-2
d_gene: -
v_gene: TRBV7-9
abundance: many
CDR3nt: TGTGCCAGCAGCTTTGGGGACCCAGGCTACACCTTC
CDR3aa: CASSFGDPGYTF

j_gene: TRBJ2-3
d_gene: -
v_gene: TRBV28
abundance: many
CDR3nt: TGTGCCAGCAGTCCCCTCCGGGCGGCCCGGGCAGATACGCAGTATTTT
CDR3aa: CASSPLRAARADTQYF

j_gene: TRBJ1-1
d_gene: -
v_gene: TRBV4-3
abundance: many
CDR3nt: TGCGCCAGCAGCCAAGATCGTATACAGGGCGCATCCACTGAAGCTTTCTTT
CDR3aa: CASSQDRIQGASTEAFF

j_gene: TRBJ2-5
d_gene: -
v_gene: TRBV20-1
abundance: -
CDR3nt: TGCAGTGCTAGATTAGAGACCCAGTACTTC
CDR3aa: CSARLETQYF